This T cell receptor beta chain originates from a study of T cell repertoires in cytomegalovirus infection. The J segment lost 6 bases and the V segment lost 6 bases, leaving 6 bases of the junction unmatched. This CDR3 is built from 13 residues. The germline V gene encodes CDR1 SNHLY and CDR2 FYNNEI. In regard to this clonotype: Antigen unknown.

TCRdb analysed the reads with MiXCR anew, one entry per CDR3 protein. The repertoire includes nearly 700,000 distinct CDR3 sequences, roughly 33% of them detected once, and about 20% sits in the top ten. The chain combines TRBV2 with TRBJ1-1, with TRBD1 matching over 8 bases. The clonotype comes from a human donor in good health (CMV status not recorded). Some clones in this sample may be carry-over from other donors' samples. The starting material was cultured PBMCs, obtained from culture after CMV antigen stimulation. The CDR3 DNA reads as TGTGCCAGCAGGGACAGGGAGACCGCTGAAGCTTTCTTT. Translated, it gives CASRDRETAEAFF.